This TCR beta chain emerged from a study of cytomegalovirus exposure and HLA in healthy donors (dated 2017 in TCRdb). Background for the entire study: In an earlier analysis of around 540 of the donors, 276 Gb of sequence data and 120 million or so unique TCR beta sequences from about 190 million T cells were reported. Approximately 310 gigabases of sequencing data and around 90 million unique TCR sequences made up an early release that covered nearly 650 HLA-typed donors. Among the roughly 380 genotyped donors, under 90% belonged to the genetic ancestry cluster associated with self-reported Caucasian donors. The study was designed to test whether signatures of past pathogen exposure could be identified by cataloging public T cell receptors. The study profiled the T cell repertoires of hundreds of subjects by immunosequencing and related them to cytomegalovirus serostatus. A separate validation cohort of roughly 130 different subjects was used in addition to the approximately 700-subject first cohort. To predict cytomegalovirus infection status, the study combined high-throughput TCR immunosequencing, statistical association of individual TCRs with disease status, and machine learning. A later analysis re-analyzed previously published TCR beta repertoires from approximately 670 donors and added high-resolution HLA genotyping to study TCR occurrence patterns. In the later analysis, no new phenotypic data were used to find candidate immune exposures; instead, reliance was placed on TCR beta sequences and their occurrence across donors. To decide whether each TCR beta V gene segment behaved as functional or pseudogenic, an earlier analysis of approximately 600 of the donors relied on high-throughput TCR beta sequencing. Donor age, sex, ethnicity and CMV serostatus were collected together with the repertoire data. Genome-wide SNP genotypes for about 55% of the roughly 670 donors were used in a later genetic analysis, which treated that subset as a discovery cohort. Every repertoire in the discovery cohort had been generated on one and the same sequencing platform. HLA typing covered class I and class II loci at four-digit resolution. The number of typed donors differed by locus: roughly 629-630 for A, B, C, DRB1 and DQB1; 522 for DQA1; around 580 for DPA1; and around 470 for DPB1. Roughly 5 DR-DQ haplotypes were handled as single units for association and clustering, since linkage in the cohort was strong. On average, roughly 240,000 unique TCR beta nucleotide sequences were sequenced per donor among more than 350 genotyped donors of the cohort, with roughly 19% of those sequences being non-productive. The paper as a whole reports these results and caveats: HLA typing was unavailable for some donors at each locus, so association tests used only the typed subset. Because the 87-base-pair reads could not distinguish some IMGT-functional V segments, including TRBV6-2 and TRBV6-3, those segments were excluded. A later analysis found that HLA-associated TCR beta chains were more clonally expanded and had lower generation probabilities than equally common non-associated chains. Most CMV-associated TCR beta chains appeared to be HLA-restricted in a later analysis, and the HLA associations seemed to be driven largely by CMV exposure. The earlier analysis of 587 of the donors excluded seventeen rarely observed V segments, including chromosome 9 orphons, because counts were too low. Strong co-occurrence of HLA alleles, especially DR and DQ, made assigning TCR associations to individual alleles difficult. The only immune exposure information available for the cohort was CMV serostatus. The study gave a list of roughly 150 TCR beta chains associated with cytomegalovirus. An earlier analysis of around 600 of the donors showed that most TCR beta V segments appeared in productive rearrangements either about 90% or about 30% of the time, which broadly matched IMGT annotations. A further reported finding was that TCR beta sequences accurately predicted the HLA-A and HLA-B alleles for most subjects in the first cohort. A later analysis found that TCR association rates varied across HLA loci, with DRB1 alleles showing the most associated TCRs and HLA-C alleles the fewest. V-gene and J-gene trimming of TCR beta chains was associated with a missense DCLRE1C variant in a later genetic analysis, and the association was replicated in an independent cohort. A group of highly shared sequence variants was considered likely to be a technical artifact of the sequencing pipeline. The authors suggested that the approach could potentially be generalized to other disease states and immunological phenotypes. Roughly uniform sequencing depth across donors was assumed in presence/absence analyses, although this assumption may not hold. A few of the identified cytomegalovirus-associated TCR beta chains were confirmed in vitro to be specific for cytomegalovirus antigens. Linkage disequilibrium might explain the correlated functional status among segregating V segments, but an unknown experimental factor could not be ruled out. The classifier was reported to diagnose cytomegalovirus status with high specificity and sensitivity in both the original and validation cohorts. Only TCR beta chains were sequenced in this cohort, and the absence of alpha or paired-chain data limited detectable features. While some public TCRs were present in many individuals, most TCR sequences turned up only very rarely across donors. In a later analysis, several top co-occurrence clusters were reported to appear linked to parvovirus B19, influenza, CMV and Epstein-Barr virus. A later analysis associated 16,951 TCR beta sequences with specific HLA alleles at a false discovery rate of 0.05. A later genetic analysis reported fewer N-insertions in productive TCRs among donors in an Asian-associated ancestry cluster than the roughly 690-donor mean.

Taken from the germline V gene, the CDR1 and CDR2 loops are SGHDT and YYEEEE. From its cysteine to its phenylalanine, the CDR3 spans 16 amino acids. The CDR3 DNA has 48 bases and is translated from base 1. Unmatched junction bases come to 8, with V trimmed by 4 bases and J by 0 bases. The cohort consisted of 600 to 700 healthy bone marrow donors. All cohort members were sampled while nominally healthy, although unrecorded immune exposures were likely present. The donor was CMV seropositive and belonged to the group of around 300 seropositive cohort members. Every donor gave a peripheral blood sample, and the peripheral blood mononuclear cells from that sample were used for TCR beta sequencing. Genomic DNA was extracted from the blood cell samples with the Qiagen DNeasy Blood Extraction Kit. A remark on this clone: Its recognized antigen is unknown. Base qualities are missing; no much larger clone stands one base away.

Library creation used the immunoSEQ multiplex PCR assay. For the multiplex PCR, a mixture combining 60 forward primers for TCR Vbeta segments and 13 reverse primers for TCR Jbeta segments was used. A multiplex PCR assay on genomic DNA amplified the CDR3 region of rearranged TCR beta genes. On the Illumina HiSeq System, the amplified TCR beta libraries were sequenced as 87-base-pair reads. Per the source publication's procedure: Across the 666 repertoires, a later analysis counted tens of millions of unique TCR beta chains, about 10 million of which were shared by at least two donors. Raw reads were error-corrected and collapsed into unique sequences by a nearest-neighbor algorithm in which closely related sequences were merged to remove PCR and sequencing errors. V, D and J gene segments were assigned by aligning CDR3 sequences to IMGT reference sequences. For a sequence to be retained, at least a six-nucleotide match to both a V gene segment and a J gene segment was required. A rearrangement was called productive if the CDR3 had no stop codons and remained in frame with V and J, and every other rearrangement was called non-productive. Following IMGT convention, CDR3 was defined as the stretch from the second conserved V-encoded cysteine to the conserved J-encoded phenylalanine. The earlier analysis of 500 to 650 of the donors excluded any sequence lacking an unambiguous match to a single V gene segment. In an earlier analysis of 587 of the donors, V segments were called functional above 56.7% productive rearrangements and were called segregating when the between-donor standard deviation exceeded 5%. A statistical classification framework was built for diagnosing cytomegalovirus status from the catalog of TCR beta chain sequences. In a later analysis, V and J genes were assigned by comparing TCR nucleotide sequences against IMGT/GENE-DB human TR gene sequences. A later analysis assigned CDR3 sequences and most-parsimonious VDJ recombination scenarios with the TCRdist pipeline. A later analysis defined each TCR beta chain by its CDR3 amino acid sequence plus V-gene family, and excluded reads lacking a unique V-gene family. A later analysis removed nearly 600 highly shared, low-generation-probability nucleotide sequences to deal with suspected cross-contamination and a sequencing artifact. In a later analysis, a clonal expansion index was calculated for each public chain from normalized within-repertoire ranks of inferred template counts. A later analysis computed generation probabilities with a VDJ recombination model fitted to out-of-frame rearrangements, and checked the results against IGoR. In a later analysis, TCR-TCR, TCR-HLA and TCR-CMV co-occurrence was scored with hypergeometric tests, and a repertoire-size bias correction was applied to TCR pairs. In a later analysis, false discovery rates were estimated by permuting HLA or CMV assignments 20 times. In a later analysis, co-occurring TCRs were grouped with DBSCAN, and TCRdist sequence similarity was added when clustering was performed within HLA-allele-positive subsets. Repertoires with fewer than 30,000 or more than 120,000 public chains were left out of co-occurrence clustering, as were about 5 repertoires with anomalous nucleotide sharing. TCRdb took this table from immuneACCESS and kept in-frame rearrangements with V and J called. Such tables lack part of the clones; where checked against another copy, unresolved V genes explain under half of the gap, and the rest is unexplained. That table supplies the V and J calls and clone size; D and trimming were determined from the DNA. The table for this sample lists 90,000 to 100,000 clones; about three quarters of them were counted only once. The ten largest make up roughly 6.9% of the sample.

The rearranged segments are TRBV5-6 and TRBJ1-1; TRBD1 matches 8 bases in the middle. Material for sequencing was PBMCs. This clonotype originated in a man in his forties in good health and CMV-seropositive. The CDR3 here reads CASSHNGQGLNTEAFF. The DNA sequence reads TGTGCCAGCAGCCACAATGGACAGGGCCTGAACACTGAAGCTTTCTTT.